This T cell receptor (beta chain) appears in the sequencing data of a study of blood T cells in healthy people across ages. Together with a sample-barcoded 5' primer, a J-beta primer mix was included in a second PCR lasting about 7 to 11 cycles. MiXCR, applied by TCRdb to the 5' RACE reads, yields one record per CDR3 protein. The table has hundreds of thousands of distinct CDR3 sequences, about 48% seen once. There are many counts of this clonotype. The CDR3 is 13 amino acids. The V and J ends lost 2 bases and 6 bases respectively, with 8 bases between them. This clonotype originated in a man aged 25-40 years in good health. The sequenced sample consisted of blood. The chain is built from TRBV12-3 or TRBV12-4 and TRBJ2-1, with D possibly called TRBD1 or TRBD2 (5 bases each). The CDR3 coding sequence is TGTGCCAGCAGTTTACGGGGCCGCAATGAGCAGTTCTTC. Translation: CASSLRGRNEQFF.